A selection of T cell receptor beta chains follows, all from one sample in a study of a mutant IDH1 vaccine in newly diagnosed glioma. The antigens for these receptors are not known. TCRdb's table, derived via immunoSEQ multiplex PCR, lists solely in-frame clones and lacks some. The table has under 150,000 clones, 90% seen once. The source material was PBMCs, sampled from a glioma patient whose treatment included an IDH1 peptide vaccine. These receptors all stem from a woman between 45 and 60 years old with glioma. Both conserved end residues are part of each CDR3. A D gene is named only where the DNA matches it firmly. Size values are once, few and many counts, or a class for expanded clones, and some rows have none.

CASSQSPVNTGELFF,TGTGCCAGCAGCCAAAGTCCGGTAAACACCGGGGAGCTGTTTTTT,TRBV7-9,.,TRBJ2-2,.
CASSSGLDNEQFF,TGTGCCAGCAGTTCGGGACTAGACAATGAGCAGTTCTTC,TRBV7-9,TRBD2,TRBJ2-1,few
CASSAGGDNNEQFF,TGTGCCAGCAGCGCAGGGGGCGATAACAATGAGCAGTTCTTC,TRBV9,TRBD1,TRBJ2-1,.
CASSPWTEERGYTF,TGTGCCAGCAGCCCTTGGACTGAAGAAAGGGGCTACACCTTC,TRBV4-2,.,TRBJ1-2,.
CASTPQRRNTEAFF,TGTGCCAGCACCCCACAACGCAGGAACACTGAAGCTTTCTTT,TRBV28,.,TRBJ1-1,.
CASSGPGGWYNEQFF,TGTGCCAGCAGTGGCCCCGGGGGATGGTACAATGAGCAGTTCTTC,TRBV25-1,.,TRBJ2-1,few
CASSLEPGQYYEQYF,TGCGCCAGCAGCTTGGAACCCGGACAGTACTACGAGCAGTACTTC,TRBV5-1,.,TRBJ2-7,.
CASSPSGGLGNTIYF,TGTGCCAGCAGCCCAAGTGGGGGATTAGGAAACACCATATATTTT,TRBV2,.,TRBJ1-3,.
CASSWGLHSNTQYF,TGTGCCAGTAGTTGGGGACTACACTCAAATACGCAGTATTTT,TRBV19,TRBD2,TRBJ2-3,.
CASSPTGVNSYEQYF,TGTGCCAGCTCGCCGACAGGGGTGAATTCCTACGAGCAGTACTTC,TRBV18,TRBD1,TRBJ2-7,.
CASSLGDIQETQYF,TGCGCCAGCAGCCTCGGGGACATCCAAGAGACCCAGTACTTC,TRBV4-1,.,TRBJ2-5,.
CAAPPLDLLEQYF,TGTGCCGCCCCGCCCCTAGACCTCTTGGAGCAGTACTTC,TRBV19,.,TRBJ2-5,.
CASSRDRGLEVPEAFF,TGTGCCAGCTCACGGGACAGGGGGTTGGAGGTACCCGAAGCTTTCTTT,TRBV18,TRBD1,TRBJ1-1,.
CSAELAGGYNEQFF,TGCAGCGCGGAACTAGCGGGAGGCTACAATGAGCAGTTCTTC,TRBV29-1,TRBD2,TRBJ2-1,.
CASSSPGLPPYEQYF,TGTGCCAGCAGTTCTCCGGGACTCCCGCCTTACGAGCAGTACTTC,TRBV28,.,TRBJ2-7,.
CASSLAAGVEF,TGTGCCAGCAGCTTAGCTGCAGGGGTAGAATTT,TRBV7-9,.,TRBJ1-3,few
CASGLAGIDYGYTF,TGTGCTAGTGGTTTAGCAGGGATTGACTATGGCTACACCTTC,TRBV12-5,.,TRBJ1-2,.
CASSQAGPSNTEAFF,TGTGCCAGCAGCCAAGCCGGACCTTCGAACACTGAAGCTTTCTTT,TRBV4-2,.,TRBJ1-1,.
CASRRQSSYEQYF,TGTGCCAGCAGGCGCCAAAGCTCCTACGAGCAGTACTTC,TRBV28,.,TRBJ2-7,.
CASSLLGGYSHREQFF,TGCGCCAGCAGCTTGTTAGGGGGGTATTCCCATAGGGAGCAGTTCTTC,TRBV5-1,.,TRBJ2-1,few